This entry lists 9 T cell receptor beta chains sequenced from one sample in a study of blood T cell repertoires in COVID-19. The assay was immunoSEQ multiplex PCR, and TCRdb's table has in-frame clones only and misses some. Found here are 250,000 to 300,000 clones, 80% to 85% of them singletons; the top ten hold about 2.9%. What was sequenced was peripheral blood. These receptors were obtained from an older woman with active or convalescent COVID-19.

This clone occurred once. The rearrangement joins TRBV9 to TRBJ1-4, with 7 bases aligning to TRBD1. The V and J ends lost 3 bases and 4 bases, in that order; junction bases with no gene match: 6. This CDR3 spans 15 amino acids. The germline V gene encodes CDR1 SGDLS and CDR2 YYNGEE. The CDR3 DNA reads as TGTGCCAGCAGCGGGGGACAGCTGTTTAATGAAAAACTGTTTTTT. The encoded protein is CASSGGQLFNEKLFF.

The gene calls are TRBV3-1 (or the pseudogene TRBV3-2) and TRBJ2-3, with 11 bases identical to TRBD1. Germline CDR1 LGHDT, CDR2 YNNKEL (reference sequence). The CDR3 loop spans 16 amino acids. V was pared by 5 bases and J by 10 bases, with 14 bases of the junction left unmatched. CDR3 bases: TGTGCCAGCAGCGACACCGGGACAGGGGGTTCAACTGCGCAGTATTTT. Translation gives CASSDTGTGGSTAQYF.

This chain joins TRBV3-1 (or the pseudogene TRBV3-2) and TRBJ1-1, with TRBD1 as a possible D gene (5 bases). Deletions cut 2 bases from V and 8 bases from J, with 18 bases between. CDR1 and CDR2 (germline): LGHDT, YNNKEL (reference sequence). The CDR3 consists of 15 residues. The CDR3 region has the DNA TGTGCCAGCAGCCAATATGGGGCGAGGAGGGGCGAAGCTTTCTTT. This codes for CASSQYGARRGEAFF.

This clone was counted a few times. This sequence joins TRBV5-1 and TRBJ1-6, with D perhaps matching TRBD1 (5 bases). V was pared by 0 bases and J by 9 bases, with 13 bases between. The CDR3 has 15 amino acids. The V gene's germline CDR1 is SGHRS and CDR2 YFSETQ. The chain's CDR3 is CASSLDGRTFSPLHF. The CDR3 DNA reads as TGCGCCAGCAGCTTGGATGGGCGGACATTTTCACCCCTCCACTTT.

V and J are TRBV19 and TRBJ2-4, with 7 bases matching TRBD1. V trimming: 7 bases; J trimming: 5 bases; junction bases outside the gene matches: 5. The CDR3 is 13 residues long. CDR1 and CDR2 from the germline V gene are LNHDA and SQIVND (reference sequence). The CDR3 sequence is CASTPQGENIQYF. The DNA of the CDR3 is TGTGCCAGTACTCCCCAGGGGGAAAACATTCAGTACTTC.

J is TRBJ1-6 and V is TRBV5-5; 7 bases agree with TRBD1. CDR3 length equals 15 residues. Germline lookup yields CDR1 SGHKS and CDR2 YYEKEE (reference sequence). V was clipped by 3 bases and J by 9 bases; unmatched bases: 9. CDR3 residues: CASSSGQNLASPLHF. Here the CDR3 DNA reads TGTGCCAGCAGCTCGGGACAGAACTTAGCTTCACCCCTCCACTTT.

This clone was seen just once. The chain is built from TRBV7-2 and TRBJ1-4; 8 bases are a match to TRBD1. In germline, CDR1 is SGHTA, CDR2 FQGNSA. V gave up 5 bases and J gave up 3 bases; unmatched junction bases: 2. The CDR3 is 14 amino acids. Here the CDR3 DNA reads TGTGCCAGCAGCGGGGACAGGTCTAATGAAAAACTGTTTTTT. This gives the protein CASSGDRSNEKLFF.

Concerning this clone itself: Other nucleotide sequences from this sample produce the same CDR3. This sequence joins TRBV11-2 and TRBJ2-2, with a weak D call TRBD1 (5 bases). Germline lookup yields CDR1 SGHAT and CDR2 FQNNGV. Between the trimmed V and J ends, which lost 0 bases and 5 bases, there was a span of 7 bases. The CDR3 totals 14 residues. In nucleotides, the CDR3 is TGTGCCAGCAGCTTAGAAAGGGGTACCGGGGAGCTGTTTTTT. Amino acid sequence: CASSLERGTGELFF.

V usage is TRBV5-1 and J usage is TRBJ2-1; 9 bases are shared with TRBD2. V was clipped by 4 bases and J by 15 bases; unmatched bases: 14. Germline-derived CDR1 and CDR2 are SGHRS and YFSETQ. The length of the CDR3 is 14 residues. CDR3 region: CASSPSSGGLGRFF. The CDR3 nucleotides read TGCGCCAGCAGCCCTAGTAGCGGGGGCCTTGGGAGGTTCTTC.